The 30 T cell receptor beta chains below were found in one sample sequenced in a study of human T cells and chemical hapten exposure. From the RACE reads, TCRdb called clonotypes with MiXCR, one entry per CDR3 protein. Altogether about 290,000 distinct CDR3 sequences are present, around 7.3% being singletons, with the ten largest covering 1.2%. Time point denoted: pre-sensitization, week 0. Documented treatment: therapeutic diphenylcyclopropenone sensitization with weekly scalp DPC. The material was whole blood, obtained in connection with sensitization to the hapten diphenylcyclopropenone (DPC). These receptors all come from a man between 18 and 35 years old with alopecia areata. Some clones in this sample may be carry-over from other donors' samples.

This clonotype has a count of ten or more. This sequence joins TRBV20-1 and TRBJ1-3, with D perhaps matching TRBD1 (5 bases). CDR3 length: 14 amino acids. Germline V lookup: CDR1 DFQATT, CDR2 SNEGSKA (reference sequence). Trimming cost V 0 bases and J 2 bases, with 8 bases left between them. For the CDR3, the DNA is TGCAGTGCTAGAGATCCCAGGGCTGGAAACACCATATATTTT. This translates into CSARDPRAGNTIYF.

The J gene is TRBJ2-1, the V gene TRBV6-5, with 7 bases identical to TRBD1. CDR3 length equals 15 residues. V trimming: 4 bases; J trimming: 2 bases; junction bases outside the gene matches: 5. Germline V gene lookup returns CDR1 MNHEY and CDR2 SVGAGI. The CDR3 loop reads CASSFDRDTYNEQFF. CDR3 nucleotide sequence: TGTGCCAGCAGTTTCGACAGGGACACCTACAATGAGCAGTTCTTC.

The chain is built from TRBV5-4 and TRBJ2-5; no clear D. Trimming left V 1 base short and J 0 bases short, with 10 bases between. This CDR3 has 15 amino acids. Germline-derived CDR1 and CDR2 are SGHNT and YYREEE (reference sequence). This CDR3 is CASSLLFPDQETQYF. The DNA of the CDR3 is TGTGCCAGCAGCTTGCTATTCCCGGACCAAGAGACCCAGTACTTC.

This clonotype was picked up many times. This chain uses TRBV28 with TRBJ1-1; D ambiguous. This CDR3 comprises 14 residues. Trimming shortened V by 6 bases and J by 1 base, and 12 bases separated the two germline ends. Germline values: CDR1 MDHEN, CDR2 SYDVKM. For the CDR3, the DNA is TGTGCCAGCAGGATCAGCGGAGCGAACACTGAAGCTTTCTTT. Its protein is CASRISGANTEAFF.

In its sample, this clonotype was seen a few times. J is TRBJ2-6 and V is TRBV7-2; D is uncertain. Germline V gives CDR1 SGHTA, CDR2 FQGNSA. Trimming removed 6 bases at V and 6 bases at J, with 18 bases between. The CDR3 length is 16 residues. CDR3 loop: CASSGRIRPAANVLTF. The CDR3 coding sequence is TGTGCCAGCAGTGGCAGGATTAGGCCTGCGGCCAACGTCCTGACTTTC.

This clonotype was counted ten times or more. The chain employs TRBV12-3 or TRBV12-4 and TRBJ1-5; TRBD1 matches at 7 bases. The CDR3 has 14 residues. V lost 3 bases to trimming and J lost 3 bases; unmatched junction nucleotides: 2. This CDR3 reads CASSLGQLNQPQHF. CDR3 bases: TGTGCCAGCAGTTTGGGACAGCTCAATCAGCCCCAGCATTTT.

At least ten counts were recorded for this clonotype. This chain uses TRBV11-2 with TRBJ1-1; 7 nucleotides match TRBD1. CDR1 is SGHAT and CDR2 is FQNNGV in the germline V gene. The CDR3 is 14 amino acids. V dropped 7 bases and J dropped 1; count of bases not matched to a gene: 6. CDR3 sequence reads: CASNTGASNTEAFF. For the CDR3, the DNA is TGTGCCAGCAATACAGGGGCCTCGAACACTGAAGCTTTCTTT.

This clonotype was recorded at least ten times. V and J are TRBV10-3 and TRBJ1-4; unclear D gene. V lost 10 bases, J lost 0 bases, and 18 bases lay in between. This CDR3 contains 16 residues. Germline V gene sequence: CDR1 ENHRY, CDR2 SYGVKD. CDR3 in amino acids: CATALGGSATNEKLFF. Here the CDR3 DNA reads TGTGCCACCGCCCTGGGTGGTTCGGCAACTAATGAAAAACTGTTTTTT.

This clonotype was detected many times. This chain links TRBV20-1 with TRBJ2-3, with D hard to call. Germline V gives CDR1 DFQATT, CDR2 SNEGSKA (reference sequence). Trimming took 5 bases from V and 1 from J, leaving 4 bases between them. The CDR3 length is 11 residues. The CDR3 loop is CSAGRTDTQYF. CDR3 DNA: TGCAGTGCTGGACGCACAGATACGCAGTATTTT.

A few counts support this clonotype. The chain carries TRBV4-1 and TRBJ1-6; D is uncertain. The CDR3 consists of 13 residues. V gave up 4 bases and J gave up 11 bases, with 12 bases separating them. Germline V gives CDR1 MGHRA, CDR2 YSYEKL. DNA of the CDR3: TGCGCCAGCAGCCGGATCGGGGTTCCACCCCTCCACTTT. It encodes CASSRIGVPPLHF.

This clonotype was seen ten or more times. The chain carries TRBV7-3 and TRBJ1-1; 7 bases map to TRBD1. J gave up 2 bases and V 3 bases, and 6 bases lay outside the gene matches. Germline lookup yields CDR1 SGHTA and CDR2 FQGTGA. CDR3 length equals 15 residues. The CDR3 sequence is CASSLGDRRNTEAFF. The DNA for the CDR3 is TGTGCCAGCAGCTTGGGGGACAGAAGAAACACTGAAGCTTTCTTT.

V gene TRBV6-2 or TRBV6-3 combines with J gene TRBJ1-5; TRBD1 is a possible D gene (6 bases). Trimming removed 7 bases from V and 7 bases from J, with 17 bases in between. This CDR3 spans 14 amino acids. Germline CDR1 is MNHEY and CDR2 is SVGEGT. In DNA form, the CDR3 reads TGTGCCAGCACCGAGTTGGGTGGACAGCAGCCCCAGCATTTT. It encodes CASTELGGQQPQHF.

This clonotype was observed a handful of times. The rearrangement joins TRBV27 to TRBJ1-6; no clear D gene. The CDR3 totals 13 residues. The germline V gene encodes CDR1 MNHEY and CDR2 SMNVEV (reference sequence). The germline V and J ends were trimmed by 10 bases and 9 bases, with 16 bases remaining between them. The CDR3 reads CATCRSPISPLHF. The CDR3 bases are TGTGCCACCTGTCGCAGTCCCATTTCACCCCTCCACTTT.

The chain recombines TRBV3-1 with TRBJ2-2, with D uncertain. The V end lost 1 base, the J end lost 4 bases, and 10 bases lay between the germline ends. Germline CDR1 LGHDT, CDR2 YNNKEL (reference sequence). This CDR3 has 15 residues. CDR3 bases: TGTGCCAGCAGCCAAGTGCGGCAGGCCACCGGGGAGCTGTTTTTT. Amino acid sequence: CASSQVRQATGELFF.

V usage is TRBV28 and J usage is TRBJ1-2; unclear D gene. The V end was cut by 6 bases, the J end by 8 bases, with 16 bases between. CDR3 length: 13 amino acids. Germline CDR1 reads MDHEN; CDR2 reads SYDVKM. CDR3 protein: CASRPASVEGYTF. The CDR3, as DNA: TGTGCCAGCAGACCAGCCTCGGTAGAGGGCTACACCTTC.

This clonotype was recorded many times. The rearrangement uses TRBV4-2 and TRBJ2-4; D not resolved. CDR1 and CDR2 (germline): LGHNA, YNFKEQ. The CDR3 is 15 amino acids. The germline V and J ends were trimmed by 0 bases and 6 bases, with 12 bases remaining between them. For the CDR3, the DNA is TGTGCCAGCAGCCAAGAACGAGGAATACGAAACATTCAGTACTTC. Protein: CASSQERGIRNIQYF.

The chain has TRBV28 and TRBJ2-1, with D uncertain. Trimming stripped 2 bases from V and 6 bases from J, with 8 bases between. CDR1 and CDR2 from the germline V gene are MDHEN and SYDVKM. The CDR3 runs to 13 residues. In nucleotides, the CDR3 is TGTGCCAGCAGTTTAAGGCCAGTCAATGAGCAGTTCTTC. It codes for CASSLRPVNEQFF.

This clonotype was found a few times. The chain recombines TRBV10-3 with TRBJ2-1; 8 nucleotides align to TRBD1. This CDR3 has 13 amino acids. Germline trimming cut 10 bases from V and 6 bases from J; bases unmatched to any gene: 8. Germline assignment: CDR1 ENHRY and CDR2 SYGVKD. CDR3 loop: CATVDTGGNEQFF. As DNA, the CDR3 is TGTGCCACCGTCGACACAGGGGGCAATGAGCAGTTCTTC.

The V gene is TRBV7-9, the J gene TRBJ2-7; no clear D gene. V lost 5 bases, J lost 4 bases, and 9 bases lay in between. The length of the CDR3 is 12 residues. CDR1 is SEHNR and CDR2 is FQNEAQ in the germline V gene (reference sequence). CDR3 loop: CASSHIGYEQYV. DNA for the CDR3: TGTGCCAGCAGCCACATTGGTTACGAGCAGTACGTC.

This clonotype was detected ten times or more. The rearrangement links TRBV12-3 or TRBV12-4 to TRBJ2-7; 7 bases are a match to TRBD2. The ends lost 7 bases at V and 1 base at J; junction bases unmatched: 1. CDR3 length: 12 residues. The CDR3: CASMGGSYEQYV. CDR3 DNA sequence: TGTGCCAGCATGGGGGGGTCCTACGAGCAGTACGTC.

This clonotype came up a few times. The rearrangement links TRBV7-2 to TRBJ1-1; D not resolved. The length of the CDR3 is 15 residues. V lost 7 bases, J lost 5 bases, and 20 bases lay in between. Germline lookup yields CDR1 SGHTA and CDR2 FQGNSA. CDR3 loop: CASTVLPLLRTEAFF. The CDR3 DNA follows: TGTGCCAGCACCGTTCTCCCATTATTGAGGACTGAAGCTTTCTTT.

The J gene is TRBJ2-2, the V gene TRBV11-1; D not certain. Germline assignment: CDR1 SGHAT and CDR2 FQDESV (reference sequence). The CDR3 contains 15 residues. The V gene lost 2 bases and the J gene lost 1 base, with 8 bases spanning the gap. CDR3 sequence (DNA): TGTGCCAGCAGCTTATCAGGCGTGAACACCGGGGAGCTGTTTTTT. Translating it yields CASSLSGVNTGELFF.

This clonotype appeared many times. The chain carries TRBV29-1 and TRBJ1-3; D not certain. V was clipped by 4 bases and J by 1 base, with 5 bases between them. The CDR3 contains 12 residues. The germline V gene encodes CDR1 SQVTM and CDR2 ANQGSEA. CDR3 bases: TGCAGCGTTGTCCAATCTGGAAACACCATATATTTT. This translates into CSVVQSGNTIYF.

This clonotype was recorded a few times. This chain connects TRBV7-9 to TRBJ1-4; no definite D call. Germline loops: CDR1 SEHNR, CDR2 FQNEAQ (reference sequence). CDR3 length: 15 amino acids. V was trimmed by 0 bases and J by 10 bases, leaving 15 bases between them. The CDR3 is CASSLAPRLQGKLFF. CDR3 bases: TGTGCCAGCAGCTTAGCGCCCCGTTTGCAAGGAAAACTGTTTTTT. Together with reference TRBV7-9 and TRBJ1-4, the CDR3 gives the full variable domain: DTGVSQNPRHKITKRGQNVTFRCDPISEHNRLYWYRQTLGQGPEFLTYFQNEAQLEKSRLLSDRFSAERPKGSFSTLEIQRTEQGDSAMYLCASSLAPRLQGKLFFGSGTQLSVL.

The V gene is TRBV18, the J gene TRBJ1-2; no clear D. The germline gives CDR1 KGHSH, CDR2 LQKENI. The CDR3 has 15 amino acids. The V gene lost 3 bases and the J gene lost 1 base, with 12 bases spanning the gap. The CDR3 spells CASSPGDYFNYGYTF. CDR3 nucleotide sequence: TGTGCCAGCTCACCCGGAGACTATTTTAACTATGGCTACACCTTC.

This clonotype was observed a handful of times. J is TRBJ2-3 and V is TRBV4-3; the D is unclear. V lost 0 bases and J 4 bases, leaving 11 bases between the germline ends. The V gene's germline CDR1 is LGHNA and CDR2 YSLEER. The CDR3 is made up of 15 amino acids. CDR3 sequence reads: CASSQDSPGADTQYF. The CDR3, as DNA: TGCGCCAGCAGCCAAGATAGTCCGGGCGCAGATACGCAGTATTTT.

The V and J genes are TRBV5-1 and TRBJ2-3; D unresolved. Germline V gene data show CDR1 as SGHRS and CDR2 as YFSETQ. Trimming shortened V by 0 bases and J by 0 bases, and 8 bases separated the two germline ends. The CDR3 loop spans 15 amino acids. CDR3 bases: TGCGCCAGCAGCTTGGTAATTACTAGCACAGATACGCAGTATTTT. Translated, it gives CASSLVITSTDTQYF.

The table lists this clonotype with many counts. The chain recombines TRBV5-1 with TRBJ2-7, with D perhaps TRBD1 or TRBD2 (5 bases each). The ends were cut back, 6 bases at V and 5 bases at J, with 15 bases in the middle. This CDR3 is built from 13 residues. Germline lookup yields CDR1 SGHRS and CDR2 YFSETQ. The CDR3 sequence: CASTRGGDDEQYF. As DNA, the CDR3 is TGCGCCAGCACTCGTGGTGGGGACGACGAGCAGTACTTC.

In its sample, this clonotype was seen many times. V usage is TRBV10-2 and J usage is TRBJ1-1; no firm D call. Per germline, CDR1 WSHSY and CDR2 SAAADI. This CDR3 is built from 15 residues. V lost 5 bases to trimming and J lost 0 bases, with 13 bases between them. The DNA for the CDR3 is TGCGCCAGCAGTAAATCACAGACAATGAACACTGAAGCTTTCTTT. Translation: CASSKSQTMNTEAFF.

V usage is TRBV12-3 or TRBV12-4 and J usage is TRBJ2-7, with 12 bases aligning to TRBD2. J lost 4 bases, V lost 9 bases, and 13 bases had no gene match. The CDR3 length is 16 residues. The CDR3 loop is CASSTSGGPNFYEQYV. The CDR3 bases are TGTGCCAGTTCGACTAGCGGGGGCCCAAACTTTTACGAGCAGTACGTC.